These 25 T cell receptor beta chains originate from one sample sequenced in a study of T cells in Graves' hyperthyroidism and ophthalmopathy. Using RNA transcripts as the source, TCR beta CDR3 regions were amplified. When the TCR CDR3 underwent first-round RT-PCR, the HTBI primer set was used. TCRdb recomputed calls from the multiplex PCR reads with MiXCR, one row per CDR3 protein. This sample has more than 150,000 distinct CDR3 sequences; about a sixth occur once, and the top ten carry 25% to 30%. Material: blood. The receptor set was obtained from a woman aged 45-65 years with Graves' hyperthyroidism.

J is TRBJ2-2 and V is TRBV3-1, with 8 bases identical to TRBD2. The J segment lost 7 bases and the V segment lost 3 bases, leaving 4 bases of the junction unmatched. In germline, CDR1 is LGHDT, CDR2 YNNKEL (reference sequence). The CDR3 extends over 14 amino acids. The CDR3 DNA reads TGTGCCAGCAGCCATGGGCTAGCGGGCGGGGAGCTGTTTTTT. As protein: CASSHGLAGGELFF.

In this sample, this clonotype turned up many times. This sequence joins TRBV14 and TRBJ1-6; D ambiguous. V gave up 0 bases and J gave up 7 bases, with 7 bases separating them. There are 14 residues in the CDR3. Germline lookup yields CDR1 SGHDN and CDR2 FVKESK. The CDR3 region has the DNA TGTGCCAGCAGCCAAGATGTGGGGAATTCACCCCTCCACTTT. It encodes CASSQDVGNSPLHF.

In nucleotides, the CDR3 is TGTGCCAGCAGTTGGGGAGAGTTATGGGGGCAGGGAACTGAAGCTTTCTTT. It codes for CASSWGELWGQGTEAFF. The chain employs TRBV28 and TRBJ1-1; D perhaps matches TRBD1 (6 bases). The V gene's germline CDR1 is MDHEN and CDR2 SYDVKM. CDR3 length equals 17 residues. Trimming removed 4 bases from V and 5 bases from J, with 23 bases in between.

This clonotype has at least ten counts. The chain employs TRBV6-1 and TRBJ1-6; the D gene is possibly TRBD1 (5 bases). The CDR3 is 16 residues long. Germline values: CDR1 MNHNS, CDR2 SASEGT. The V end lost 4 bases, the J end lost 1 base, and 11 bases lay between the germline ends. The CDR3 DNA follows: TGTGCCAGCAGTGGGACACGTACTTCCTATAATTCACCCCTCCACTTT. Protein: CASSGTRTSYNSPLHF.

The V gene is TRBV7-2, the J gene TRBJ2-5; 10 bases are a match to TRBD1. The V and J ends lost 6 bases and 5 bases, in that order; junction bases with no gene match: 15. Germline V gene data show CDR1 as SGHTA and CDR2 as FQGNSA. There are 17 residues in the CDR3. The CDR3, as DNA: TGTGCCAGCAGACGTTACCTCGGGACAGGGGATGGGGAGACCCAGTACTTC. Translating it yields CASRRYLGTGDGETQYF.

This clonotype has a count of ten or more. The chain recombines TRBV11-2 with TRBJ2-7; 7 bases are shared with TRBD1. The germline V gene has CDR1 SGHAT and CDR2 FQNNGV. The CDR3 loop spans 14 amino acids. The V and J ends lost 7 bases and 4 bases, in that order; junction bases with no gene match: 10. CDR3 loop: CASTPVGGPYEQYF. The DNA of the CDR3 is TGTGCCAGCACGCCCGTAGGGGGCCCGTACGAGCAGTACTTC.

This clonotype was detected ten times or more. This sequence joins TRBV7-8 and TRBJ1-2; D unclear. The germline V gene has CDR1 SGHVS and CDR2 FQNEAQ. Trimming pared 4 bases from V and 3 bases from J, leaving 9 bases between. This CDR3 has 13 amino acids. Here the CDR3 reads CASSSNVDYGYTF. Here the CDR3 DNA reads TGTGCCAGCAGCTCGAACGTAGACTATGGCTACACCTTC.

This clonotype was counted at least ten times. The rearrangement uses TRBV19 and TRBJ2-2, with D uncertain. Trimming cost V 4 bases and J 8 bases, with 11 bases left between them. The CDR3 has 13 amino acids. Germline-derived CDR1 and CDR2 are LNHDA and SQIVND (reference sequence). The CDR3 DNA sequence: TGTGCCAGTAGTAGGACCTCTCAGGGGGAGCTGTTTTTT. Its protein product is CASSRTSQGELFF.

This clonotype has at least ten counts. The chain has TRBV28 and TRBJ2-7, with 9 positions matching TRBD2. Germline CDR1 and CDR2: MDHEN and SYDVKM. V shed 3 bases and J 3 bases; nucleotides not matched to a gene: 6. The CDR3 loop spans 15 amino acids. In DNA form, the CDR3 reads TGTGCCAGCAGTTTCCCCCTAGCGGGGCGCTACGAGCAGTACTTC. Translating it yields CASSFPLAGRYEQYF. The variable domain in full, completed from reference TRBV28 and TRBJ2-7, reads DVKVTQSSRYLVKRTGEKVFLECVQDMDHENMFWYRQDPGLGLRLIYFSYDVKMKEKGDIPEGYSVSREKKERFSLILESASTNQTSMYLCASSFPLAGRYEQYFGPGTRLTVT.

This clonotype was recorded many times. The genes are TRBV20-1 and TRBJ1-2; D gene uncertain. CDR3 size: 13 residues. Germline V gives CDR1 DFQATT, CDR2 SNEGSKA (reference sequence). The V end lost 2 bases, the J end lost 8 bases, and 15 bases lay between the germline ends. Here the CDR3 reads CSARREGSRGYTF. DNA for the CDR3: TGCAGTGCTAGAAGGGAGGGATCGCGCGGCTACACCTTC.

About this clonotype itself: A clone one base away is much larger, so this may be a read error. The chain couples TRBV6-1 to TRBJ2-7; TRBD1 is a possible D gene (5 bases). The CDR3 extends over 16 amino acids. The germline CDR1 and CDR2 sequences are MNHNS and SASEGT. The CDR3 protein is CASRLGQGAYPYGQYF. DNA for the CDR3: TGTGCCAGCAGGTTGGGGCAGGGCGCGTACCCCTACGGGCAGTACTTC.

This clonotype appeared many times. The rearrangement joins TRBV29-1 to TRBJ1-2; D is uncertain. Trimming shortened V by 6 bases and J by 3 bases, and 17 bases separated the two germline ends. Germline V gives CDR1 SQVTM, CDR2 ANQGSEA. The CDR3 is 14 residues long. DNA for the CDR3: TGCAGCGTCGTTGGCCCGAGTCGATACTATGGCTACACCTTC. The encoded protein is CSVVGPSRYYGYTF. Full variable domain (outside the CDR3, taken from reference TRBV29-1 and TRBJ1-2): SAVISQKPSRDICQRGTSLTIQCQVDSQVTMMFWYRQQPGQSLTLIATANQGSEATYESGFVIDKFPISRPNLTFSTLTVSNMSPEDSSIYLCSVVGPSRYYGYTFGSGTRLTVV.

This clonotype was picked up many times. This chain links TRBV5-1 with TRBJ1-1; D gene uncertain. The V and J ends lost 3 bases and 2 bases respectively, with 8 bases between them. CDR3 length equals 13 residues. The germline V gene encodes CDR1 SGHRS and CDR2 YFSETQ. In DNA, the CDR3 is TGCGCCAGCAGCTATGACGGTAACACTGAAGCTTTCTTT. Translating it yields CASSYDGNTEAFF.

The sample holds many counts of this clonotype. This chain joins TRBV5-4 and TRBJ1-2; no reliable D call. CDR1 is SGHNT, CDR2 YYREEE, per germline (reference sequence). With 0 bases removed from V and 2 bases from J, the gap between germline ends came to 11 bases. The CDR3 spans 15 residues. The CDR3 protein is CASSLAPADNYGYTF. CDR3 bases: TGTGCCAGCAGCTTGGCCCCAGCCGACAACTATGGCTACACCTTC.

This clonotype was seen many times. The gene calls are TRBV7-8 and TRBJ2-5, with D perhaps TRBD2 (6 bases). The CDR3 is 14 amino acids. V was trimmed by 5 bases and J by 0 bases, leaving 10 bases between them. The V gene's germline CDR1 is SGHVS and CDR2 FQNEAQ. The CDR3 bases are TGTGCCAGCAGCCGACGGGGGAACCAAGAGACCCAGTACTTC. Residues: CASSRRGNQETQYF.

This clonotype was observed many times. V and J are TRBV29-1 and TRBJ2-1; 7 nucleotides line up with TRBD1. The germline V gene has CDR1 SQVTM and CDR2 ANQGSEA. The CDR3 runs 15 residues. V shed 6 bases and J 7 bases; nucleotides not matched to a gene: 15. CDR3 nucleotides: TGCAGCGTCGCCCCCGAGGGACAGAACTTTAATGAGCAGTTCTTC. Its protein is CSVAPEGQNFNEQFF.

This clonotype has a count of ten or more. The rearrangement links TRBV7-2 to TRBJ1-1; unclear D gene. This CDR3 contains 14 residues. The germline V gene has CDR1 SGHTA and CDR2 FQGNSA. The V and J ends lost 3 bases and 6 bases respectively, with 14 bases between them. This CDR3 is CASSFIPRPAEAFF. The CDR3 DNA reads as TGTGCCAGCAGCTTTATACCGCGACCGGCTGAAGCTTTCTTT. The variable domain in full, completed from reference TRBV7-2 and TRBJ1-1, reads GAGVSQSPSNKVTEKGKDVELRCDPISGHTALYWYRQSLGQGLEFLIYFQGNSAPDKSGLPSDRFSAERTGGSVSTLTIQRTQQEDSAVYLCASSFIPRPAEAFFGQGTRLTVV.

Points on this clonotype: This may come from a read error, since a much larger clone is one base off. The rearrangement joins TRBV14 to TRBJ2-2; 7 bases are a match to TRBD1. CDR3 size: 14 residues. From germline, CDR1 is SGHDN and CDR2 FVKESK. CDR3 amino acids: CASSQPTGVGQLFF. In nucleotides, the CDR3 is TGTGCCAGCAGCCAACCTACAGGGGTCGGGCAGCTGTTTTTT.

There are many counts of this clonotype. The chain couples TRBV6-1 to TRBJ2-5; D perhaps matches TRBD2 (6 bases). V was shortened by 5 bases and J by 5 bases, with 12 bases between the two germline ends. Germline CDR1 MNHNS, CDR2 SASEGT. This CDR3 spans 13 amino acids. CDR3 sequence reads: CASSSVAGETQYF. The CDR3 DNA is TGTGCCAGCAGTTCCGTGGCGGGGGAGACCCAGTACTTC.

This clonotype appeared many times. V is TRBV7-9 and J is TRBJ2-3, with TRBD2 matching over 9 bases. Per the germline V gene, CDR1 is SEHNR and CDR2 is FQNEAQ (reference sequence). The length of the CDR3 is 15 residues. The ends lost 4 bases at V and 0 bases at J; junction bases unmatched: 2. CDR3 in amino acids: CASSSGLASTDTQYF. The CDR3 region has the DNA TGTGCCAGCAGCTCGGGACTAGCCAGCACAGATACGCAGTATTTT.

At least ten counts were recorded for this clonotype. The chain combines TRBV28 with TRBJ2-4, with 8 bases fitting TRBD2. Germline lookup yields CDR1 MDHEN and CDR2 SYDVKM. Germline trimming cut 5 bases from V and 1 base from J; bases unmatched to any gene: 7. The CDR3 is 16 amino acids. The CDR3 loop reads CASSPRLAFAKNIQYF. The DNA of the CDR3 is TGTGCCAGCAGTCCCCGACTAGCGTTCGCCAAAAACATTCAGTACTTC.

This clonotype was counted ten times or more. The rearrangement links TRBV12-3 or TRBV12-4 to TRBJ1-1; D remains unclear. This CDR3 has 11 amino acids. V lost 5 bases to trimming and J lost 8 bases, with 9 bases between them. The CDR3 DNA reads TGTGCCAGCAGTCTTCTTGTAGAAGCTTTCTTT. This encodes CASSLLVEAFF.

This clonotype has only a few counts. The rearrangement links TRBV5-1 to TRBJ2-7; TRBD1 aligns across 10 bases. Germline CDR1 reads SGHRS; CDR2 reads YFSETQ. The V and J ends lost 4 bases and 3 bases, in that order; junction bases with no gene match: 7. The CDR3 runs 15 residues. CDR3 DNA: TGCGCCAGCAGCCCGACAGGGGGCGGCAGCTACGAGCAGTACTTC. Its protein product is CASSPTGGGSYEQYF.

This clonotype showed up many times. A read error may account for a junction end that differs from germline. The chain employs TRBV7-7 and TRBJ2-1; tentatively, D is TRBD1 (6 bases). This CDR3 comprises 15 residues. Germline values: CDR1 SSHAT, CDR2 FNYEAQ (reference sequence). CDR3 protein: CASSDRQASYNEQFF. Here the CDR3 DNA reads TGTGCTAGCAGCGACCGACAGGCCTCCTACAATGAGCAGTTCTTC.

At least ten counts were recorded for this clonotype. The chain links TRBV5-1 to TRBJ2-1; 9 bases map to TRBD1. This CDR3 contains 15 residues. Germline V lookup: CDR1 SGHRS, CDR2 YFSETQ. Unmatched junction bases numbered 5, after V lost 5 bases and J lost 2 bases. The CDR3 reads CASRYRDRAYNEQFF. CDR3 sequence (DNA): TGCGCCAGCAGGTACCGGGACAGGGCCTACAATGAGCAGTTCTTC.